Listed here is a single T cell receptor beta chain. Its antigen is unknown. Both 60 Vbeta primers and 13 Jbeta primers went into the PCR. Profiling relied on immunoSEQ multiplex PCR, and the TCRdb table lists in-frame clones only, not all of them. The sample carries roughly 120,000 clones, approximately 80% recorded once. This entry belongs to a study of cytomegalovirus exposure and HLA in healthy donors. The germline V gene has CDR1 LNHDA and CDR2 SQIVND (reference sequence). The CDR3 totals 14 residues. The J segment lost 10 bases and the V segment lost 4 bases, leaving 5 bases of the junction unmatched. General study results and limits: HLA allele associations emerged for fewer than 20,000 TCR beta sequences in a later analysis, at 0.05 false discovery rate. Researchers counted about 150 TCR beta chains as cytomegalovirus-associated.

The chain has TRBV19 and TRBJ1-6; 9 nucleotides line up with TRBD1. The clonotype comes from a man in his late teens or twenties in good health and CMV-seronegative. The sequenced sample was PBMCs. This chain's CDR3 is CASSTGTGSSPLHF. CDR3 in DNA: TGTGCCAGTAGTACCGGGACAGGGAGCTCACCCCTCCACTTT.